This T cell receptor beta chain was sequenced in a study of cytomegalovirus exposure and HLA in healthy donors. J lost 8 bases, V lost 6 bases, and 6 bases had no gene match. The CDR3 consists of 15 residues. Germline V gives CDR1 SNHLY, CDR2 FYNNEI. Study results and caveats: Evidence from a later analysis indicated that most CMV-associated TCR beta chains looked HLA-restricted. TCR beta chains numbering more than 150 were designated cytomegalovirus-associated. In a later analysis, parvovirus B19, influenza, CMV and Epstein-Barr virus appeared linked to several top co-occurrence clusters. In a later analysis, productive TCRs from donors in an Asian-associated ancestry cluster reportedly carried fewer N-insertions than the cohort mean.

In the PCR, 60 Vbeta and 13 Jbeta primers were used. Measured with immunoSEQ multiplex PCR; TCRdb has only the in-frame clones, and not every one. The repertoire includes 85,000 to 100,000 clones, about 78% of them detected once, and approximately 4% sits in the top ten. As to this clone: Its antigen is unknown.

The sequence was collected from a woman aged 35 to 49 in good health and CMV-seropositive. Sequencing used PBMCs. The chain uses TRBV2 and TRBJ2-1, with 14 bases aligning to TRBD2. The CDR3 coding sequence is TGTGCCAGCAGCCTGACTAGCGGGAGGGTGGATGAGCAGTTCTTC. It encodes CASSLTSGRVDEQFF.